The TCR beta chain under discussion was sequenced for a study of blood T cell repertoires in COVID-19. As handled by the study authors: Researchers report that nucleated cell counts were estimated from reference gene primer amplification. This table comes from immunoSEQ multiplex PCR, and its TCRdb copy is limited to in-frame clones, with some not included. V, J and clone size are taken as reported in that table, and D and trimming were inferred from the DNA itself. The table has 270,000 or so clones, roughly 86% seen once; the top ten hold about 2.7%. Participants came from roughly 23 US areas, aged about 18 to 95 years. Participant-given clinical history determined each cohort assignment. Donors of Cohort 3 who recovered were those that had two negative PCRs, clearance, or symptom resolution. There are many counts of this clone. This sequence originates from a woman aged 18-29 years who had recovered from COVID-19. Sample: PBMCs or T cells enriched from blood (not recorded which).

DNA of the CDR3: TGCGCCAGCAGCTTCGTGTTGGGACAGGGAGGAGAGCAGTACTTC. It encodes CASSFVLGQGGEQYF. The rearrangement links TRBV5-1 to TRBJ2-7, with 9 bases fitting TRBD1. The V and J ends lost 2 bases and 7 bases, in that order; junction bases with no gene match: 10. The CDR3 has 15 amino acids. Germline CDR1 reads SGHRS; CDR2 reads YFSETQ.